This TCR beta chain stems from a study of beta chain features in type 1 diabetes. Background on the study: There were 107,917,701 sorted cells examined across all samples.

The authors reverse transcribed all of the isolated RNA, so sequencing captured expressed TCRB transcripts. Here immunoSEQ multiplex PCR was the method, and the copy in TCRdb shows in-frame clones only, minus some. The table shows around 150,000 clones, with over 55% occurring only once. Whole-study findings and limits: Reduced insertions and increased deletions marked VDJ junctions in type 1 diabetes patients. A moderate, significant TCRB CDR3 shortening appeared in type 1 diabetes across four CD4+ subsets.

A word on this clone: Its target is not known.

Sequencing used naive CD4+ T cells from blood. This TCR was sampled from a man aged 25 to 40 with type 1 diabetes.

CDR3 in amino acids: CASKMENEQYF. The CDR3 bases are TGTGCCAGCAAGATGGAGAACGAGCAGTACTTC. J is TRBJ2-7 and V is TRBV2; D is unresolved. The V end lost 7 bases, the J end lost 5 bases, and 9 bases lay between the germline ends. Germline lookup yields CDR1 SNHLY and CDR2 FYNNEI. This CDR3 has 11 residues.